The rows below give T cell receptor beta chains drawn from one sample of a study of OX40 agonist ivuxolimab in advanced cancers. TCRdb keeps only in-frame clones here, not all; method: immunoSEQ multiplex PCR. In the table there are some 58,000 clones, roughly nine tenths of which are singletons. The starting material was CD4+ or CD8+ T cells sorted from blood, obtained in a trial of the OX40 agonist ivuxolimab. The source of these receptors is an adult with an advanced solid tumor such as melanoma, head and neck, liver or kidney cancer. The CDR3 runs from the conserved cysteine through the conserved F or W. D genes are given only for firm matches. A clone size is listed for some rows: how often the clone was seen (once, few, many), or a class if it is expanded.

clone_size	v_call	d_call	j_call	cdr3_nt	cdr3_aa
once	TRBV27	NA	TRBJ1-4	TGTGCCAGCAGCCAAAGGGGGATGGCCCTGTTTTTT	CASSQRGMALFF
NA	TRBV5-4	TRBD2	TRBJ2-3	TGTGCCAGCAGCTCTGGGACTAGCGGGAGGGGATTAGATACGCAGTATTTT	CASSSGTSGRGLDTQYF
once	TRBV7-2	TRBD1	TRBJ1-6	TGTGCCAGCAGCTTTGGGACAGGGGGCTCCGTCTCCTATAATTCACCCCTCCACTTT	CASSFGTGGSVSYNSPLHF
NA	TRBV6-1	NA	TRBJ2-5	TGTGCCAGCAGTGCATTGTTTGAGACCCAGTACTTC	CASSALFETQYF
NA	TRBV25-1	NA	TRBJ2-3	TGTGCCAGCCTTATGAGAGGCACAGATACGCAGTATTTT	CASLMRGTDTQYF
NA	TRBV18	NA	TRBJ1-1	TGTGCCAGCTCCGCAGGGTCGAACACTGAAGCTTTCTTT	CASSAGSNTEAFF
NA	TRBV5-1	TRBD2	TRBJ2-3	TGCGCCAGCAGGGGGACTAGCGGGACAGATACGCAGTATTTT	CASRGTSGTDTQYF
NA	TRBV5-1	NA	TRBJ1-1	TGCGCCAGCAGCCCCCTCGCCGGCGCGAACACTGAAGCTTTCTTT	CASSPLAGANTEAFF
few	TRBV7-8	TRBD2	TRBJ2-1	TGTGCCAGCAGCTTACGCCTAGCGGGAGGGCGTATGGGAAATGAGCAGTTCTTC	CASSLRLAGGRMGNEQFF
NA	TRBV2	NA	TRBJ2-7	TGTGCCAGCACTGGCACCGTTGCGAACGCGCAGTACTTC	CASTGTVANAQYF
NA	TRBV28	NA	TRBJ1-5	TGTGCCAGCAGGGGGGACATAAATCAGCCCCAGCATTTT	CASRGDINQPQHF
once	TRBV19	NA	TRBJ1-5	TGTGCCAGTAGTACCCACGGGATCAATCAGCCCCAGCATTTT	CASSTHGINQPQHF
NA	TRBV27	NA	TRBJ2-6	TGTGCCAGCAGTCTTTACTCTGGGGCCAACGTCCTGACTTTC	CASSLYSGANVLTF
NA	TRBV6-1	NA	TRBJ2-7	TGTGCCAGCACCGGAACAGCGAGCTACGAGCAGTACTTC	CASTGTASYEQYF
NA	TRBV7-3	NA	TRBJ2-1	TGTGCCAGCAGCTTAACCAACTATAACAATGAGCAGTTCTTC	CASSLTNYNNEQFF
NA	TRBV15	NA	TRBJ2-5	TGTGCCACCAGCAGAAGGACCGGGGAGGTCGAGACCCAGTACTTC	CATSRRTGEVETQYF
NA	TRBV7-2	NA	TRBJ1-2	TGTGCCAGCAGCTTAGCGGGGCAGGATGGCTACACCTTC	CASSLAGQDGYTF
NA	TRBV6-5	NA	TRBJ1-5	TGTGCCAGCAGGCCCGGGGGGCTGAGCAATCAGCCCCAGCATTTT	CASRPGGLSNQPQHF
NA	TRBV25-1	NA	TRBJ2-7	TGTGCCAGCGCTTCGCGCGGGGCCGTCGAGCAGTACTTC	CASASRGAVEQYF
NA	TRBV7-2	NA	TRBJ2-1	TGTGCCAGCAGCTTAGAATTCGGACAGCGTTCCTACAATGAGCAGTTCTTC	CASSLEFGQRSYNEQFF
NA	TRBV28	TRBD1	TRBJ1-5	TGTGCCAGCAGTCCCACCCGGACAGGGGGCGTTAGCAATCAGCCCCAGCATTTT	CASSPTRTGGVSNQPQHF
NA	TRBV6-5	NA	TRBJ2-7	TGTGCCAGCAGTTACTCAGGGGGTACCTACGAGCAGTACTTC	CASSYSGGTYEQYF
NA	TRBV12-2	NA	TRBJ2-7	TGTGCAAGTCGCCGCCCCCGGGACAGGGCCGGGGAGCAGTACTTC	CASRRPRDRAGEQYF
NA	TRBV7-9	NA	TRBJ2-3	TGTGCCAGCAGCCCAGGACTGAACACAGATACGCAGTATTTT	CASSPGLNTDTQYF
NA	TRBV14	NA	TRBJ1-2	TGTGCCAGCAGCCTAGGGGCGCATGGCTACACCTTC	CASSLGAHGYTF
NA	TRBV2	TRBD2	TRBJ2-1	TGTGCCAGCAAGACTAGCGGGAGGGTATACAATGAGCAGTTCTTC	CASKTSGRVYNEQFF
NA	TRBV7-8	NA	TRBJ2-7	TGTGCCAGCAGCCTGGCCGCCTGGGAGCAGTACTTC	CASSLAAWEQYF
NA	TRBV5-5	TRBD2	TRBJ2-2	TGTGCCAGCAGCTTGGGTAGCGGGAGTCTTGGGGAGCTGTTTTTT	CASSLGSGSLGELFF
few	TRBV2	NA	TRBJ2-7	TGTGCCAGCAGTGAGGGTGTGGTTAACGAGCAGTACTTC	CASSEGVVNEQYF
once	TRBV21-1	NA	TRBJ1-2	TGTGCCAGCAGCAAAGACAGGGGCACCTATGGCTACACCTTC	CASSKDRGTYGYTF
medium-sized	TRBV2	TRBD2	TRBJ2-3	TGTGCCAGCAGCCTGGGAGTAGCGGGAGGGACAGATACGCAGTATTTT	CASSLGVAGGTDTQYF
NA	TRBV29-1	TRBD1	TRBJ2-7	TGCAGCGTGGTGACAGGGCCTCTACAGTACTTC	CSVVTGPLQYF
NA	TRBV11-3	NA	TRBJ2-3	TGTGCCAGCAGCTCCCGTACTGGGGCTATAGATACGCAGTATTTT	CASSSRTGAIDTQYF
once	TRBV30	TRBD1	TRBJ1-4	TGTGCCTGGAGTCCCCCGACAGGGGGCTGGGAAACTAATGAAAAACTGTTTTTT	CAWSPPTGGWETNEKLFF
NA	TRBV29-1	NA	TRBJ2-3	TGCAGCGTTGTCCCCAGCGGTCTAGATACGCAGTATTTT	CSVVPSGLDTQYF
NA	TRBV27	TRBD1	TRBJ1-2	TGTGCCAGCAGTTTAAACAGGGGAGGTAGTGGCTACACCTTC	CASSLNRGGSGYTF
NA	TRBV15	TRBD1	TRBJ1-2	TGTGCCACCAGCAGGGAAGGGGGCGCCTATGGCTACACCTTC	CATSREGGAYGYTF
once	TRBV5-8	NA	TRBJ1-1	TGTGCCAGCAGCTTTCAATGGACTAGGAACCTTCGAGCTTTCTTT	CASSFQWTRNLRAFF
once	TRBV27	TRBD2	TRBJ2-1	TGTGCCAGCAGTTTACCGGGCGGGAGTTTCAATGAGCAGTTCTTC	CASSLPGGSFNEQFF
NA	TRBV6-1	NA	TRBJ1-2	TGTGCCAGCAGGGTAGGACAGTACTATGGCTACACCTTC	CASRVGQYYGYTF
NA	TRBV5-1	NA	TRBJ2-1	TGCGCCAGCAGCTTCCCGGAGATCTCCTACAATGAGCAGTTCTTC	CASSFPEISYNEQFF
NA	TRBV27	TRBD2	TRBJ2-1	TGTGCCAGCAGTTTAATTTTTTCGGCGGGAGTAGTTTCCTACAATGAGCAGTTCTTC	CASSLIFSAGVVSYNEQFF
NA	TRBV4-3	TRBD2	TRBJ2-7	TGCGCCAGCAGCCAAGACCGACTAGCGGGACCGAGGGAGCAGTACTTC	CASSQDRLAGPREQYF